The sequence of this TCR beta chain was determined in a study of CD8 T cells in Susac syndrome. Whole-study results and caveats: Individuals included in the TCR sequencing and HLA analysis were acknowledged by the study to be relatively few in number.

Trimming cost V 5 bases and J 3 bases; bases outside gene matches: 4. Looked up from germline, CDR1 is SEHNR and CDR2 is FQNEAQ (reference sequence). The CDR3 spans 14 residues. The RNA, about 0.5 to 1 ug, was put through reverse transcription using random hexamers. Amplification of the TCR beta CDR3 was carried out by immunoSEQ multiplex PCR, which spanned a total of 54 Vbeta and 13 Jbeta segments. TCRdb itself ran the immunoSEQ multiplex PCR reads through MiXCR, one entry per CDR3 protein. Of 100,000 to 150,000 distinct CDR3 sequences detected, 85% to 95% appear once; the ten largest clones hold roughly 0.29%. Sequencing of TCR beta drew on CD8+ and CD4+ T cells from blood. Negative isolation yielded CD4+ and CD8+ T cells, and FACS enriched TEMRA cells. Regarding this clonotype: The antigen is not known.

The rearrangement joins TRBV7-9 to TRBJ2-7; 10 positions match TRBD1. Sequencing used CD8+ T cells from PBMCs. This receptor was identified in a human donor with multiple sclerosis. Written as DNA, the CDR3 is TGTGCCAGCAGCAAGTGGACAGGGGGCTACGAGCAGTACGTC. Amino acids: CASSKWTGGYEQYV.